The table lists the clone carrying this T cell receptor (beta chain) with many counts. Antigen unknown. The data stem from a study of identical twins. There are 15 residues in the CDR3. CDR1 is LGHDT and CDR2 is YNNKEL in the germline V gene (reference sequence). The V end lost 1 base, the J end lost 5 bases, and 14 bases lay between the germline ends. Unique molecular identifiers were present on the cDNA, and a universal primer site came from template switching. Using its own MiXCR run on the 5' RACE reads, TCRdb lists one record per CDR3 protein. This sample carries around 650,000 distinct CDR3 sequences, roughly 6.6% of them seen once, and the ten largest clones take around 1.6%. Healthy Caucasian individuals made up all the donors. Overall study results and limits: There was an excess of low generation probability in the out-of-frame alpha sequences that twins shared. Clonotypes of the beta chain that were abundant in cord blood carried fewer insertions (memory repertoires showed none).

These records were also assigned to another study, of yellow fever vaccine responses in identical twins.

Sequenced input: PBMCs. This chain joins TRBV3-1 and TRBJ2-5, with D possibly TRBD2 on 6 matching bases. The clonotype originates from a woman between 18 and 29 years old in good health. The CDR3 loop is CASSQGVGLEETQYF. For the CDR3, the DNA is TGTGCCAGCAGCCAAGGGGTGGGACTCGAGGAGACCCAGTACTTC.